The clone carrying this T cell receptor (beta chain) showed up just a few times. Its cognate antigen is unknown. This entry is derived from a study of CD4+ T cells in melanoma. Regarding the study as a whole: Reportedly, melanoma neoantigen-specific CD4+ T cells showed varied differentiation states. CD8+ T cell, macrophage and B cell function reportedly correlated with neoantigen-specific CD4+ T cells.

Sequencing used immunoSEQ multiplex PCR; TCRdb keeps in-frame clones, though not all of them. There are fewer than 20,000 clones in the sample; over 70% occur only once, and 5.4% lies in the top ten. Looked up from germline, CDR1 is SGHRS and CDR2 is YFSETQ. Trimming at V came to 5 bases and at J to 6 bases, leaving 9 bases not matched to a gene. The CDR3 runs 16 residues. The receptor's source is a human donor with melanoma. This chain uses TRBV5-1 with TRBJ1-6, with 9 positions matching TRBD1. Material for sequencing was cells from a culture (not recorded whether cultured in vitro). The CDR3 sequence is CASRNTPGQGNSPLHF. CDR3 in DNA: TGCGCCAGCAGAAATACCCCGGGACAGGGTAATTCACCCCTCCACTTT.